This T cell receptor (beta chain) emerged from a study of OX40 agonist ivuxolimab in advanced cancers. Background on the study: Each dose-escalation patient presented with hepatocellular carcinoma, melanoma, renal cell or head and neck cancer. Study-level results: Blood T cells, both CD4+ and CD8+, expanded clonally by week 6 at 0.1 to 3.0 mg/kg.

About this clone: Its target is unknown.

The repertoire was sequenced with immunoSEQ multiplex PCR; TCRdb's copy has only in-frame clones and lacks some. Of some 50,000 clones in the sample, about 89% were seen once. The V end was cut by 4 bases, the J end by 7 bases, with 22 bases between. The CDR3 sequence is 15 residues long. The germline CDR1 and CDR2 sequences are SQVTM and ANQGSEA. This rearrangement joins TRBV29-1 to TRBJ2-5; D may correspond to TRBD1 or TRBD2 (5 bases each). Here the sequenced sample was CD4+ or CD8+ T cells sorted from blood, taken in a trial of the OX40 agonist ivuxolimab. The receptor was isolated from an adult with an advanced solid tumor such as melanoma, head and neck, liver or kidney cancer. The CDR3 sequence: CSVAFRRGVSRTQYF. The CDR3 DNA follows: TGCAGCGTTGCATTTCGCCGAGGGGTGTCACGGACCCAGTACTTC.